These 30 T cell receptor beta chains were sequenced from one sample in a study of early stage breast cancer tumors. Profiling relied on immunoSEQ multiplex PCR, and the TCRdb table lists in-frame clones only, not all of them. The profile shows tens of thousands of clones, over 70% of them singletons. Input material: breast tumor tissue. The receptors stem from a young adult with breast cancer.

This chain uses TRBV18 with TRBJ1-2; D not resolved. In germline, CDR1 is KGHSH, CDR2 LQKENI. This CDR3 is built from 15 residues. Trimming took off 0 bases at V and 2 bases at J, with 10 bases between the two ends. In DNA, the CDR3 is TGTGCCAGCTCACCACCCCAACCAGGAAACTATGGCTACACCTTC. Its protein product is CASSPPQPGNYGYTF.

In this sample, this clone turned up a few times. V and J are TRBV5-4 and TRBJ2-7; D could derive from TRBD1 or TRBD2 (7 bases each). This CDR3 contains 15 residues. Germline V lookup: CDR1 SGHNT, CDR2 YYREEE (reference sequence). The V end was cut by 0 bases, the J end by 9 bases, with 19 bases between. The CDR3 nucleotides read TGTGCCAGCAGCTTGGATTTAAGGGAGGGGGCGGTGCAGTACTTC. Amino acids: CASSLDLREGAVQYF.

The table lists this clone with a count of one. The gene calls are TRBV18 and TRBJ1-6; maybe TRBD1 (6 bases). The V gene lost 2 bases and the J gene lost 0 bases, with 8 bases spanning the gap. The CDR3 extends over 16 amino acids. In germline, CDR1 is KGHSH, CDR2 LQKENI. DNA for the CDR3: TGTGCCAGCTCACCAGGGGGGCACTCCTATAATTCACCCCTCCACTTT. Its protein product is CASSPGGHSYNSPLHF.

CDR3: CAIKSRGPYEQYF. In DNA form, the CDR3 reads TGTGCCATCAAAAGTCGGGGGCCCTACGAGCAGTACTTC. The chain recombines TRBV6-1 with TRBJ2-7, with D perhaps TRBD1 or TRBD2 (6 bases each). V dropped 10 bases and J dropped 2 bases, with 15 bases sitting between them. This CDR3 is 13 amino acids long. CDR1 is MNHNS, CDR2 SASEGT, per germline.

This clone occurred a few times. The chain combines TRBV7-9 with TRBJ1-1; TRBD1 matches at 9 bases. V shed 1 base and J 4 bases; nucleotides not matched to a gene: 10. This CDR3 comprises 17 residues. Germline-derived CDR1 and CDR2 are SEHNR and FQNEAQ (reference sequence). The CDR3 region is CASSLVSPGQGGTEAFF. The CDR3 region has the DNA TGTGCCAGCAGCTTAGTATCGCCGGGACAGGGAGGCACTGAAGCTTTCTTT.

This chain uses TRBV19 with TRBJ1-1, with D possibly TRBD1 on 5 matching bases. The V gene's germline CDR1 is LNHDA and CDR2 SQIVND (reference sequence). The V gene lost 7 bases and the J gene lost 5 bases, with 20 bases spanning the gap. The CDR3 consists of 15 residues. The CDR3 spells CASITGQNLRTEAFF. The CDR3, as DNA: TGTGCCAGTATAACCGGACAAAATCTTAGAACTGAAGCTTTCTTT.

This clone was seen only a few times. The gene calls are TRBV19 and TRBJ2-7, with 7 positions matching TRBD2. The CDR3 consists of 14 residues. The V gene end was trimmed by 6 bases and the J gene end by 3 bases; junction bases not matched to a gene: 8. Germline V CDR1 and CDR2: LNHDA, SQIVND (reference sequence). The CDR3 loop reads CASSVRLAYYEQYF. The CDR3 region has the DNA TGTGCCAGTAGCGTCAGACTAGCTTACTACGAGCAGTACTTC.

The genes are TRBV19 and TRBJ2-1; D may be TRBD2 (5 bases). Germline lookup yields CDR1 LNHDA and CDR2 SQIVND (reference sequence). The CDR3 has 14 residues. The V end was cut by 5 bases, the J end by 8 bases, with 16 bases between. DNA of the CDR3: TGTGCCAGTAGTTCCAACGGAGGAGACGATGAGCAGTTCTTC. This codes for CASSSNGGDDEQFF.

This clone has more than one count but fewer than ten. V usage is TRBV19 and J usage is TRBJ1-4; D remains ambiguous. Germline-derived CDR1 and CDR2 are LNHDA and SQIVND (reference sequence). With 5 bases removed from V and 4 bases from J, the gap between germline ends came to 11 bases. This CDR3 is 14 amino acids long. This CDR3 is CASSRWEHNEKLFF. DNA of the CDR3: TGTGCCAGTAGTCGGTGGGAGCATAATGAAAAACTGTTTTTT.

The V and J genes are TRBV7-2 and TRBJ2-5, with 8 bases lining up with TRBD2. V lost 1 base to trimming and J lost 5 bases; unmatched junction nucleotides: 9. The CDR3 length is 16 residues. Germline CDR1 is SGHTA and CDR2 is FQGNSA. CDR3 in DNA: TGTGCCAGCAGCTTAGAAGTGGCGGGGGGTCAGGAGACCCAGTACTTC. It is translated as CASSLEVAGGQETQYF.

The chain recombines TRBV11-2 with TRBJ1-6; a possible D gene is TRBD1 (6 bases). With 3 bases removed from V and 4 bases from J, the gap between germline ends came to 16 bases. The CDR3 spans 17 residues. The germline gives CDR1 SGHAT, CDR2 FQNNGV. As DNA, the CDR3 is TGTGCCAGCAGCTTGGCGAGCCGGGACATTTATAATTCACCCCTCCACTTT. This encodes CASSLASRDIYNSPLHF.

The chain joins TRBV27 to TRBJ2-5; D is ambiguous. There are 14 residues in the CDR3. With 4 bases removed from V and 5 bases from J, the gap between germline ends came to 14 bases. Germline V gives CDR1 MNHEY, CDR2 SMNVEV (reference sequence). The CDR3 DNA sequence: TGTGCCAGCAGTTCGAACCCGATGGGGGAGACCCAGTACTTC. It yields the protein CASSSNPMGETQYF.

The V call is TRBV6-5, the J call TRBJ2-7, with 8 bases matching TRBD2. There are 14 residues in the CDR3. After removal of 7 bases from V and 4 bases from J, the junction contained 9 bases not matched to a gene. Germline V gives CDR1 MNHEY, CDR2 SVGAGI. The CDR3 protein is CASTGTRGTYEQYF. The CDR3 nucleotides are TGTGCCAGCACTGGGACTAGGGGGACGTACGAGCAGTACTTC.

The V gene is TRBV7-8, the J gene TRBJ1-5; TRBD1 is a possible D gene (6 bases). The germline gives CDR1 SGHVS, CDR2 FQNEAQ. With 3 bases removed from V and 4 bases from J, the gap between germline ends came to 13 bases. The CDR3 totals 15 residues. The CDR3 nucleotides are TGTGCCAGCAGCTTCTCACAGGGCGGGAATCAGCCCCAGCATTTT. Translating gives CASSFSQGGNQPQHF.

The chain is built from TRBV25-1 and TRBJ1-5; TRBD1 matches at 7 bases. This CDR3 is 12 amino acids long. The germline V gene encodes CDR1 MGHDK and CDR2 SYGVNS. The V and J ends lost 9 bases and 4 bases, in that order; junction bases with no gene match: 3. CDR3 in amino acids: CARKQGNQPQHF. DNA of the CDR3: TGTGCCAGGAAACAGGGGAATCAGCCCCAGCATTTT. Full variable domain (outside the CDR3, taken from reference TRBV25-1 and TRBJ1-5): EADIYQTPRYLVIGTGKKITLECSQTMGHDKMYWYQQDPGMELHLIHYSYGVNSTEKGDLSSESTVSRIRTEHFPLTLESARPSHTSQYLCARKQGNQPQHFGDGTRLSIL.

This clone came up a few times. CDR3 protein: CASSLGGGLYEQYF. As DNA, the CDR3 is TGTGCCAGCAGCTTAGGGGGCGGGCTTTACGAGCAGTACTTC. This rearrangement joins TRBV7-8 to TRBJ2-7; the D gene could be TRBD1 or TRBD2 (5 bases each). The CDR3 runs to 14 residues. The ends were cut back, 1 base at V and 4 bases at J, with 11 bases in the middle. CDR1 SGHVS and CDR2 FQNEAQ come from the germline V gene.

This chain joins TRBV28 and TRBJ1-5; perhaps TRBD1 as D (5 bases). This CDR3 comprises 15 residues. Per germline, CDR1 MDHEN and CDR2 SYDVKM. V dropped 3 bases and J dropped 5 bases, with 14 bases sitting between them. CDR3: CASSFPGPYHQPQHF. The CDR3 DNA reads TGTGCCAGCAGTTTTCCGGGACCATATCATCAGCCCCAGCATTTT.

The V call is TRBV19, the J call TRBJ1-5; 7 bases are shared with TRBD1. The germline V gene has CDR1 LNHDA and CDR2 SQIVND (reference sequence). The CDR3 sequence is 14 residues long. V gave up 6 bases and J gave up 7 bases; unmatched junction bases: 9. CDR3: CASRRTTGWQPQHF. CDR3 DNA sequence: TGTGCCAGTAGGAGAACGACAGGGTGGCAGCCCCAGCATTTT.

The chain uses TRBV19 and TRBJ2-3; no clear D gene. Germline CDR1 reads LNHDA; CDR2 reads SQIVND (reference sequence). V lost 2 bases and J lost 5, with 8 bases in between. The CDR3 runs 13 residues. Written as DNA, the CDR3 is TGTGCCAGTAGTATAACCTCAGGAGATACGCAGTATTTT. This sequence encodes CASSITSGDTQYF.

This chain uses TRBV30 with TRBJ1-3; TRBD1 matches at 7 bases. V was clipped by 6 bases and J by 2 bases; unmatched bases: 4. Germline V gene sequence: CDR1 GTSNPN, CDR2 SVGIG (reference sequence). This CDR3 is built from 13 residues. Here the CDR3 DNA reads TGTGCCTGTGGACAGGCGACTGGAAACACCATATATTTT. Its translation: CACGQATGNTIYF. The complete variable domain, with remaining parts taken from reference TRBV30 and TRBJ1-3, reads SQTIHQWPATLVQPVGSPLSLECTVEGTSNPNLYWYRQAAGRGLQLLFYSVGIGQISSEVPQNLSASRPQDRQFILSSKKLLLSDSGFYLCACGQATGNTIYFGEGSWLTVV.

The chain employs TRBV5-5 and TRBJ1-2; 10 bases are a match to TRBD1. V was pared by 5 bases and J by 4 bases, with 5 bases of the junction left unmatched. Germline loops: CDR1 SGHKS, CDR2 YYEKEE (reference sequence). There are 14 residues in the CDR3. The CDR3 spells CASSGTGVGYGYTF. As DNA, the CDR3 is TGTGCCAGCAGTGGGACAGGGGTGGGCTATGGCTACACCTTC.

This clone was counted once. V usage is TRBV27 and J usage is TRBJ1-6; no definite D call. Deletions cut 2 bases from V and 7 bases from J, with 12 bases between. In germline, CDR1 is MNHEY, CDR2 SMNVEV (reference sequence). This CDR3 region has 15 residues. The CDR3 DNA sequence: TGTGCCAGCAGTTTAGGCAGAAGTTGGAATTCACCCCTCCACTTT. It yields the protein CASSLGRSWNSPLHF.

The genes are TRBV6-1 and TRBJ1-2; the D gene is possibly TRBD1 (5 bases). CDR1 and CDR2 from the germline V gene are MNHNS and SASEGT. This CDR3 comprises 15 residues. Trimming left V 4 bases short and J 3 bases short, with 15 bases between. The CDR3 DNA is TGTGCCAGCAGTGGAACAGGATTGGGGGACTATGGCTACACCTTC. It codes for CASSGTGLGDYGYTF.

The chain joins TRBV11-2 to TRBJ1-2, with a tentative D call TRBD1 (5 bases). V was shortened by 3 bases and J by 7 bases, with 21 bases between the two germline ends. The CDR3 loop spans 16 amino acids. Germline V gene sequence: CDR1 SGHAT, CDR2 FQNNGV. The CDR3 DNA sequence: TGTGCCAGCAGCTTCGATGCTTCTTGGCAAGGGACTGGCTACACCTTC. This encodes CASSFDASWQGTGYTF.

The V and J genes are TRBV25-1 and TRBJ2-7; D gene unclear. V was pared by 10 bases and J by 0 bases, with 13 bases between. This CDR3 has 13 residues. Germline V gene data show CDR1 as MGHDK and CDR2 as SYGVNS. The CDR3 DNA reads as TGTGCCACCCAGACACCACTCTCCTACGAGCAGTACTTC. Encoded protein: CATQTPLSYEQYF.

V is TRBV12-5 and J is TRBJ2-7; 12 nucleotides line up with TRBD2. Trimming removed 6 bases from V and 6 bases from J; junction bases left unmatched: 6. CDR3 length: 14 residues. Germline CDR1 and CDR2: LGHNT and FRNRAP. The CDR3 spells CASGIGTSGREQYF. As DNA, the CDR3 is TGTGCTAGTGGGATCGGGACTAGCGGGCGCGAGCAGTACTTC.

This clone has just a few counts. The gene calls are TRBV5-4 and TRBJ1-2, with D maybe TRBD1 (6 bases). The germline CDR1 and CDR2 sequences are SGHNT and YYREEE (reference sequence). V lost 4 bases and J lost 4, with 14 bases in between. The CDR3 runs to 14 residues. The CDR3 DNA reads as TGTGCCAGCAGCCTCCAGGGCAGGGGCTATGGCTACACCTTC. It encodes CASSLQGRGYGYTF.

This clone was seen only once. The chain links TRBV6-5 to TRBJ2-7, with 12 bases matching TRBD2. The CDR3 contains 14 residues. The trim removed 7 bases at V and 4 bases at J, leaving 5 bases unmatched. The germline gives CDR1 MNHEY, CDR2 SVGAGI. CDR3 in DNA: TGTGCCAGCAATCTAGCGGGAGGGACTTACGAGCAGTACTTC. Protein: CASNLAGGTYEQYF.

The CDR3 nucleotides read TGTGCCAGCAGCTTCAGTCCCGAAGCTTTCTTT. Protein product: CASSFSPEAFF. J is TRBJ1-1 and V is TRBV7-9; D is unresolved. CDR1 is SEHNR, CDR2 FQNEAQ, per germline (reference sequence). Trimming stripped 3 bases from V and 8 bases from J, with 7 bases between. This CDR3 has 11 residues.

J is TRBJ1-5 and V is TRBV9; D perhaps matches TRBD1 (5 bases). The CDR3 spans 14 residues. Trimming removed 3 bases from V and 5 bases from J, with 12 bases in between. Germline CDR1 reads SGDLS; CDR2 reads YYNGEE. This CDR3 reads CASSASGRDQPQHF. The DNA for the CDR3 is TGTGCCAGCAGCGCCTCAGGGAGGGATCAGCCCCAGCATTTT.